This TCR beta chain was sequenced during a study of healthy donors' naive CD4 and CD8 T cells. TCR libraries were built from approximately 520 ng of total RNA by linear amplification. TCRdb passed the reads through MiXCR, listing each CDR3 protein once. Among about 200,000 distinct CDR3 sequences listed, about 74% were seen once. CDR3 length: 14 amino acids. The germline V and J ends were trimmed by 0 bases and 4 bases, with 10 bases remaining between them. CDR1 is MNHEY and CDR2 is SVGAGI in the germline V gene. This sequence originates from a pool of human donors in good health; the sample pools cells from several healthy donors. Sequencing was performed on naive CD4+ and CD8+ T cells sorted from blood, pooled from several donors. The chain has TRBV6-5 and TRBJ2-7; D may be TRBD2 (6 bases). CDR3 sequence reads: CASSYSGGRYEQYF. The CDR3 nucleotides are TGTGCCAGCAGTTACTCGGGGGGAAGATACGAGCAGTACTTC.